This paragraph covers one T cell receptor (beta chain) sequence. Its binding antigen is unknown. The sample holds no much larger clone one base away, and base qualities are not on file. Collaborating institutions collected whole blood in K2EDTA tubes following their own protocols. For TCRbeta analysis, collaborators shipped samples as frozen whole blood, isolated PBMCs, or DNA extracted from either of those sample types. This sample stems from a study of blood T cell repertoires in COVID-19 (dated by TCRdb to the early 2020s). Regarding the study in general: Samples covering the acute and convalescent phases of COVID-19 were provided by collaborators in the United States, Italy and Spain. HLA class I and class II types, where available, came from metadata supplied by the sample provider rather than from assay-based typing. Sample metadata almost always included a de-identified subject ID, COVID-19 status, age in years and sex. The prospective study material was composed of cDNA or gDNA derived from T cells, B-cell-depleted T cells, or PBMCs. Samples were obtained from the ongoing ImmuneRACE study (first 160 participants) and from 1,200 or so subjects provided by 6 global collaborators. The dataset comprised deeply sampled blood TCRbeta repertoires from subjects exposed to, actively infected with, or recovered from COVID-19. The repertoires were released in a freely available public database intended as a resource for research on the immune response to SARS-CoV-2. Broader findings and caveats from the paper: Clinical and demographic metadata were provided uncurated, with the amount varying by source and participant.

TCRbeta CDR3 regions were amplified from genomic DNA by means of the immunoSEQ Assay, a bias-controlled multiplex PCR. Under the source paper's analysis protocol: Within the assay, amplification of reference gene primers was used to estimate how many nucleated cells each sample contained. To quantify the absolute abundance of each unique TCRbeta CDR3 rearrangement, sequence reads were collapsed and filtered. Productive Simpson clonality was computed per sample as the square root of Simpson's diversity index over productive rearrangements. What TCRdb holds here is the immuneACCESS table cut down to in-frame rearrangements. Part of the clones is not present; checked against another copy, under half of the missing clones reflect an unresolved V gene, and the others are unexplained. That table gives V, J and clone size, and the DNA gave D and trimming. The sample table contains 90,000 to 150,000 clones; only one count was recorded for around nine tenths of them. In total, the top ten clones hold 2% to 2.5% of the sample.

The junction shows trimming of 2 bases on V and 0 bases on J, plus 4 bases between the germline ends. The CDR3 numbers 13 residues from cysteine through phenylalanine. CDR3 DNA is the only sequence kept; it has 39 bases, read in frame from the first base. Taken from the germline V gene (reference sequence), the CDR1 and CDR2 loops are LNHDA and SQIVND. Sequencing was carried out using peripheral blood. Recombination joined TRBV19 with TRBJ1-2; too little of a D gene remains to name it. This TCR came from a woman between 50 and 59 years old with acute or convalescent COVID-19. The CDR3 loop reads CASSITPNYGYTF. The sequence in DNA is TGTGCCAGTAGTATAACTCCTAACTATGGCTACACCTTC.